One sample yielded the 13 T cell receptor beta chains listed below, sequenced in a study of blood T cell repertoires in COVID-19. Method: immunoSEQ multiplex PCR; TCRdb's copy keeps in-frame clones and lacks some. The repertoire has 220,000 or so clones, roughly 82% of them found once; the top ten carry around 1.9%. The source material was PBMCs or T cells enriched from blood (not recorded which). The receptors derive from a woman between 45 and 65 years old who had recovered from COVID-19.

This clone was observed a single time. J is TRBJ1-5 and V is TRBV5-6, with D unresolved. V shed 1 base and J shed 0 bases, with 11 bases lying between them. Germline CDR1 and CDR2: SGHDT and YYEEEE. The CDR3 covers 16 residues. The CDR3 DNA reads TGTGCCAGCAGCTTGTTGCAGGATTATAGCAATCAGCCCCAGCATTTT. Translation gives CASSLLQDYSNQPQHF.

This clone was found once. The chain uses TRBV7-3 and TRBJ2-3; a weak D match, TRBD2 (6 bases). Germline V lookup: CDR1 SGHTA, CDR2 FQGTGA. The CDR3 loop spans 15 amino acids. Trimming cost V 4 bases and J 0 bases, with 11 bases left between them. In DNA form, the CDR3 reads TGTGCCAGCAGCTCCGGTAGCGGAAGCACAGATACGCAGTATTTT. This sequence encodes CASSSGSGSTDTQYF.

The chain combines TRBV6-1 with TRBJ2-3; D may be TRBD1 (6 bases). The CDR3 is 16 residues long. Germline CDR1 and CDR2: MNHNS and SASEGT. Trimming removed 3 bases at V and 5 bases at J, with 18 bases between. CDR3 protein: CASSETGHPPQDTQYF. CDR3 coding DNA: TGTGCCAGCAGTGAGACAGGTCATCCCCCCCAAGATACGCAGTATTTT.

This clone was detected only once. This chain joins TRBV7-8 and TRBJ1-5; D remains ambiguous. CDR3 size: 16 residues. V was pared by 1 base and J by 0 bases, with 10 bases between. CDR1 and CDR2 from the germline V gene are SGHVS and FQNEAQ. DNA of the CDR3: TGTGCCAGCAGCTTAGAAACCAGAGGTAGCAATCAGCCCCAGCATTTT. Translating gives CASSLETRGSNQPQHF.

This chain joins TRBV5-1 and TRBJ1-5; 9 bases map to TRBD1. This CDR3 region has 14 residues. J was trimmed by 6 bases and V by 4 bases; bases with no gene match: 5. Germline V CDR1 and CDR2: SGHRS, YFSETQ. CDR3 nucleotides: TGCGCCAGCAGCGCCGGGACAGGGAGTCAGCCCCAGCATTTT. This codes for CASSAGTGSQPQHF. The full variable domain, in which reference TRBV5-1 and TRBJ1-5 provide the parts outside the CDR3, is KAGVTQTPRYLIKTRGQQVTLSCSPISGHRSVSWYQQTPGQGLQFLFEYFSETQRNKGNFPGRFSGRQFSNSRSEMNVSTLELGDSALYLCASSAGTGSQPQHFGDGTRLSIL.

This clone came up a few times. V is TRBV3-1 (or the pseudogene TRBV3-2) and J is TRBJ1-3; the D gene is possibly TRBD1 (5 bases). V lost 0 bases to trimming and J lost 2 bases, with 11 bases between them. This CDR3 is built from 16 residues. Per the germline V gene, CDR1 is LGHDT and CDR2 is YNNKEL (reference sequence). In DNA, the CDR3 is TGTGCCAGCAGCCAAGATCAGGGAGGGGCTGGAAACACCATATATTTT. It codes for CASSQDQGGAGNTIYF.

This clone was seen once. The V gene is TRBV27, the J gene TRBJ1-5; no firm D call. V was trimmed by 6 bases and J by 6 bases, leaving 15 bases between them. CDR1 is MNHEY and CDR2 is SMNVEV in the germline V gene (reference sequence). This CDR3 comprises 14 residues. CDR3 nucleotide sequence: TGTGCCAGCAGCTTAATACTCGGGAGTCAGCCCCAGCATTTT. Its protein is CASSLILGSQPQHF.

The chain carries TRBV11-2 and TRBJ1-3; D might be TRBD1 (5 bases). The CDR3 runs to 13 residues. With 4 bases removed from V and 4 bases from J, the gap between germline ends came to 8 bases. Per germline, CDR1 SGHAT and CDR2 FQNNGV. The CDR3 here is CASSSWTGNTIYF. CDR3 in DNA: TGTGCCAGCAGCTCCTGGACAGGAAACACCATATATTTT.

This clone was seen just once. The V gene is TRBV19, the J gene TRBJ2-3; the match to TRBD2 covers 14 bases. The CDR3 is made up of 16 amino acids. Germline CDR1 LNHDA, CDR2 SQIVND (reference sequence). J lost 3 bases, V lost 7 bases, and 6 bases had no gene match. This chain's CDR3 is CASTRTSGGITDTQYF. CDR3 in DNA: TGTGCCAGTACCAGGACTAGCGGGGGGATTACAGATACGCAGTATTTT.

The J gene is TRBJ1-1, the V gene TRBV6-5; 7 bases are a match to TRBD1. CDR1 is MNHEY, CDR2 SVGAGI, per germline. The V gene end was trimmed by 0 bases and the J gene end by 5 bases; junction bases not matched to a gene: 6. The length of the CDR3 is 15 residues. The CDR3, as DNA: TGTGCCAGCAGTTACTCGTCGACAGGGAGTACTGAAGCTTTCTTT. Translating it yields CASSYSSTGSTEAFF.

V usage is TRBV19 and J usage is TRBJ1-5, with 7 bases that match TRBD1. With 7 bases clipped from V and 3 bases from J, the junction kept 6 bases outside the gene matches. Germline lookup yields CDR1 LNHDA and CDR2 SQIVND (reference sequence). The CDR3 length is 14 residues. In DNA, the CDR3 is TGTGCCAGTACCGCGACAGGGAACAATCAGCCCCAGCATTTT. It specifies CASTATGNNQPQHF. The variable domain in full, completed from reference TRBV19 and TRBJ1-5, reads DGGITQSPKYLFRKEGQNVTLSCEQNLNHDAMYWYRQDPGQGLRLIYYSQIVNDFQKGDIAEGYSVSREKKESFPLTVTSAQKNPTAFYLCASTATGNNQPQHFGDGTRLSIL.

This clone was seen just once. The gene calls are TRBV28 and TRBJ2-7; 8 bases match TRBD2. Germline lookup yields CDR1 MDHEN and CDR2 SYDVKM. V trimming: 6 bases; J trimming: 5 bases; junction bases outside the gene matches: 9. CDR3 length: 14 amino acids. This CDR3 reads CASSPGGVKDEQYF. The CDR3, as DNA: TGTGCCAGCAGCCCGGGGGGGGTGAAGGACGAGCAGTACTTC.

In DNA, the CDR3 is TGTGCCAGCAGTCAGCTCGGGGTCCAAGAGACCCAGTACTTC. Its protein product is CASSQLGVQETQYF. The chain is built from TRBV28 and TRBJ2-5, with D perhaps TRBD2 (5 bases). This CDR3 region has 14 residues. V was pared by 5 bases and J by 1 base, with 11 bases between. CDR1 and CDR2 (germline): MDHEN, SYDVKM.